This T cell receptor (beta chain) was sequenced during a study of preoperative IRX-2 immunotherapy in early breast cancer. The data were produced by immunoSEQ multiplex PCR, yet TCRdb's version contains in-frame clones alone and is incomplete. The repertoire includes more than 25,000 clones, roughly four fifths of them detected once, and less than 1.5% sits in the top ten. Treatment given: preoperative locoregional IRX-2 cytokine immunotherapy. Per the germline V gene, CDR1 is SGDLS and CDR2 is YYNGEE. This CDR3 has 16 residues. The V gene lost 2 bases and the J gene lost 6 bases, with 21 bases spanning the gap.

The V call is TRBV9, the J call TRBJ2-7; possibly TRBD1 for D (5 bases). The input for sequencing was lymph node tissue, taken after IRX-2 immunotherapy. The sequence was collected from a human donor with breast cancer. The CDR3 DNA follows: TGTGCCAGCAGCGTCTCACCATCGGACACCCCTGGCGAGCAGTACGTC. This encodes CASSVSPSDTPGEQYV.